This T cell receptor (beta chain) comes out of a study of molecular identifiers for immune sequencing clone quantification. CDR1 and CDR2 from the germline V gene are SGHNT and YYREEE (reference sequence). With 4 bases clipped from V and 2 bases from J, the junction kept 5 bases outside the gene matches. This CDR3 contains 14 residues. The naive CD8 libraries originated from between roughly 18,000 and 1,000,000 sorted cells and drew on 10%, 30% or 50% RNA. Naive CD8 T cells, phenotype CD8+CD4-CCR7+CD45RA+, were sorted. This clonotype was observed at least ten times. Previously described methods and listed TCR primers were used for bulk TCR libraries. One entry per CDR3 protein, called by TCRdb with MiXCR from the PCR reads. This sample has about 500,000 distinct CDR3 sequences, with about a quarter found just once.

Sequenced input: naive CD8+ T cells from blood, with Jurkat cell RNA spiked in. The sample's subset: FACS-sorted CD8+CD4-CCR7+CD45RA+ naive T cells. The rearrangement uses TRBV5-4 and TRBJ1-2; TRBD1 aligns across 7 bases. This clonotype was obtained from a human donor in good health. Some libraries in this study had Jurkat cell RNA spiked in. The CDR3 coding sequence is TGTGCCAGCAGCACCGGGACAGCCAACTATGGCTACACCTTC. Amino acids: CASSTGTANYGYTF.